This TCR beta chain appears in the sequencing data of a study of T-cell memory formation after mild COVID-19. V lost 0 bases to trimming and J lost 4 bases, with 13 bases between them. The CDR3 sequence is 15 residues long. Germline CDR1 and CDR2: SGDLS and YYNGEE. MiXCR was run by TCRdb on the 5' RACE reads, yielding one entry per CDR3 protein. Among fewer than 350,000 distinct CDR3 sequences listed, roughly 8.2% were seen once. The receptor's source is a young man who had mild COVID-19 (a few samples of this study predate the infection). Cell type and time point are not known. The chain combines TRBV9 with TRBJ2-5; D is perhaps TRBD1 (6 bases). Sequenced input: PBMCs or a T cell subset sorted from them (not recorded which). CDR3 DNA: TGTGCCAGCAGCGTAGGCACGCAGGGGTCAGAGACCCAGTACTTC. It encodes CASSVGTQGSETQYF.